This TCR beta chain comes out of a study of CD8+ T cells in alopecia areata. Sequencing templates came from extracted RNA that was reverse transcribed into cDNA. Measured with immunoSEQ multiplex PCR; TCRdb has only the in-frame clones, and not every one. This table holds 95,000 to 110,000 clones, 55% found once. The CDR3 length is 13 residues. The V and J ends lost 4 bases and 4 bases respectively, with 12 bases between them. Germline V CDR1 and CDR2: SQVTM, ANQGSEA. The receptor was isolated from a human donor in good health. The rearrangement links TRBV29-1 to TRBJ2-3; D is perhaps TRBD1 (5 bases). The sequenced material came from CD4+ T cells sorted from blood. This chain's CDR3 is CSVGGRVADTQYF. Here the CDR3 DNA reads TGCAGCGTTGGCGGCAGGGTAGCAGATACGCAGTATTTT.